The 21 T cell receptor beta chains presented below share a single source sample, sequenced in a study of T-cell reconstitution after alpha-beta-depleted transplantation in children. A TCRbeta library incorporating unique molecular identifiers was prepared. TCRdb reprocessed the PCR reads with MiXCR, giving one entry per CDR3 protein. The sample yields about 980,000 distinct CDR3 sequences, about 29% seen once. The sequencing here drew on PBMCs, mostly from graft donor cells, taken 360 days after TCRalphabeta/CD19-depleted stem cell transplant. These receptors were taken from a boy under two years old who had a stem cell transplant for SCID, so the T cells may come from the graft donor.

The sample holds many counts of this clonotype. CDR3 protein: CAISGGQGHYEQYF. CDR3 DNA sequence: TGTGCCATCAGTGGGGGACAGGGGCATTACGAGCAGTACTTC. The chain combines TRBV10-3 with TRBJ2-7, with 10 positions matching TRBD1. The V gene end was trimmed by 4 bases and the J gene end by 4 bases; junction bases not matched to a gene: 4. From germline, CDR1 is ENHRY and CDR2 SYGVKD. CDR3 length: 14 residues.

The chain joins TRBV18 to TRBJ2-1, with D possibly being TRBD1 (5 bases). Germline V gene sequence: CDR1 KGHSH, CDR2 LQKENI. Deletions cut 4 bases from V and 6 bases from J, with 10 bases between. The CDR3 is 13 amino acids. This CDR3 reads CASSRRAPNEQFF. CDR3 in DNA: TGTGCCAGCTCACGCAGGGCCCCCAATGAGCAGTTCTTC.

This clonotype was picked up a small number of times. This rearrangement joins TRBV20-1 to TRBJ2-1; D ambiguous. CDR3 size: 13 residues. Per germline, CDR1 DFQATT and CDR2 SNEGSKA (reference sequence). Trimming left V 6 bases short and J 6 bases short, with 15 bases between. CDR3 residues: CSAYTRLLNEQFF. The CDR3 nucleotides are TGCAGTGCCTACACGAGACTTCTCAATGAGCAGTTCTTC.

CDR3 residues: CSALSVSGANVLTF. The CDR3 bases are TGCAGTGCTTTATCCGTTTCTGGGGCCAACGTCCTGACTTTC. This chain joins TRBV20-1 and TRBJ2-6; no reliable D call. The CDR3 length is 14 residues. The germline V and J ends were trimmed by 5 bases and 1 base, with 9 bases remaining between them. Germline assignment: CDR1 DFQATT and CDR2 SNEGSKA (reference sequence).

Only a few counts were recorded for this clonotype. The chain combines TRBV9 with TRBJ1-1; D uncertain. V was cut by 3 bases and J by 1 base, with 16 bases left in between. CDR3 size: 16 residues. CDR1 and CDR2 (germline): SGDLS, YYNGEE. The CDR3 protein is CASSAQITAGNTEAFF. CDR3 DNA: TGTGCCAGCAGCGCACAAATTACGGCAGGGAACACTGAAGCTTTCTTT.

The chain couples TRBV5-1 to TRBJ2-2; either TRBD1 or TRBD2 may fit D (7 bases each). The CDR3 has 18 amino acids. Germline-derived CDR1 and CDR2 are SGHRS and YFSETQ. The germline V and J ends were trimmed by 6 bases and 3 bases, with 24 bases remaining between them. The CDR3 reads CASTPGRGYRGHTGELFF. As DNA, the CDR3 is TGCGCCAGCACCCCTGGGCGGGGGTACAGGGGACACACCGGGGAGCTGTTTTTT.

V usage is TRBV28 and J usage is TRBJ2-3; TRBD2 aligns across 14 bases. In germline, CDR1 is MDHEN, CDR2 SYDVKM. After removal of 5 bases from V and 0 bases from J, the junction contained 16 bases not matched to a gene. The CDR3 loop spans 21 amino acids. This chain's CDR3 is CASSPPGTSGGPIISTDTQYF. The CDR3, as DNA: TGTGCCAGCAGTCCCCCCGGGACTAGCGGGGGCCCCATAATTAGCACAGATACGCAGTATTTT.

The V and J genes are TRBV6-1 and TRBJ2-1; D unresolved. The germline V gene encodes CDR1 MNHNS and CDR2 SASEGT. Trimming took off 6 bases at V and 0 bases at J, with 15 bases between the two ends. The CDR3 sequence is 16 residues long. The CDR3 sequence is CASSNRLVSSYNEQFF. The CDR3, as DNA: TGTGCCAGCAGCAACCGACTTGTAAGCTCCTACAATGAGCAGTTCTTC.

This clonotype was observed a handful of times. The chain is built from TRBV15 and TRBJ2-1; 8 nucleotides agree with TRBD1. CDR1 is LNHNV and CDR2 is YYDKDF in the germline V gene (reference sequence). The junction had 8 bases not matched to a gene; V was cut back by 1 base and J by 6 bases. This CDR3 region has 16 residues. This CDR3 is CATSRVRTGITNEQFF. Written as DNA, the CDR3 is TGTGCCACCAGCAGAGTGCGGACAGGGATCACCAATGAGCAGTTCTTC. Together with reference TRBV15 and TRBJ2-1, the CDR3 gives the full variable domain: DAMVIQNPRYQVTQFGKPVTLSCSQTLNHNVMYWYQQKSSQAPKLLFHYYDKDFNNEADTPDNFQSRRPNTSFCFLDIRSPGLGDTAMYLCATSRVRTGITNEQFFGPGTRLTVL.

This clonotype was observed a handful of times. The chain couples TRBV5-5 to TRBJ2-2; D possibly corresponds to TRBD1 (5 bases). In germline, CDR1 is SGHKS, CDR2 YYEKEE (reference sequence). The CDR3 consists of 15 residues. Trimming removed 4 bases at V and 6 bases at J, with 16 bases between. CDR3 residues: CASSRGIGAPGELFF. DNA of the CDR3: TGTGCCAGCAGCCGCGGTATAGGGGCCCCCGGGGAGCTGTTTTTT.

A few counts support this clonotype. At one boundary the junction diverges from the germline segment, which might be a read error. This chain joins TRBV6-5 and TRBJ1-2; D is perhaps TRBD1 (5 bases). The CDR3 extends over 18 amino acids. In germline, CDR1 is MNHEY, CDR2 SVGAGI. The CDR3 is CASSYSSGGEGLNYGYTF. The CDR3 DNA follows: TGTGCCAGCAGCTACTCTTCCGGGGGGGAAGGGCTTAACTATGGCTACACCTTC.

This clonotype was detected only a few times. This chain links TRBV9 with TRBJ2-7; unclear D gene. V was pared by 0 bases and J by 4 bases, with 11 bases between. This CDR3 is built from 14 residues. Per germline, CDR1 SGDLS and CDR2 YYNGEE. The CDR3 here is CASSVGGFGYEQYF. In nucleotides, the CDR3 is TGTGCCAGCAGCGTAGGAGGTTTCGGGTACGAGCAGTACTTC.

This clonotype was counted a few times. The chain uses TRBV5-1 and TRBJ2-1; 7 bases align to TRBD2. Germline V gene data show CDR1 as SGHRS and CDR2 as YFSETQ. After removal of 1 base from V and 0 bases from J, the junction contained 13 bases not matched to a gene. The CDR3 is made up of 19 amino acids. The CDR3 sequence is CASSLKPQLASSSYNEQFF. The CDR3 DNA sequence: TGCGCCAGCAGCTTGAAACCCCAACTAGCGTCGAGCTCCTACAATGAGCAGTTCTTC.

This sequence joins TRBV10-3 and TRBJ2-2; 10 bases match TRBD1. V gave up 3 bases and J gave up 4 bases; unmatched junction bases: 5. Germline values: CDR1 ENHRY, CDR2 SYGVKD. The CDR3 covers 16 residues. The DNA of the CDR3 is TGTGCCATCAGTGACAGGAGGGACAGGGGCACCGGGGAGCTGTTTTTT. It yields the protein CAISDRRDRGTGELFF.

V is TRBV3-1 and J is TRBJ1-3; D is ambiguous. This CDR3 is 15 amino acids long. V shed 2 bases and J shed 0 bases, with 8 bases lying between them. Germline V lookup: CDR1 LGHDT, CDR2 YNNKEL (reference sequence). The CDR3 coding sequence is TGTGCCAGCAGCCAACACCAGAGCTCTGGAAACACCATATATTTT. This encodes CASSQHQSSGNTIYF.

The chain has TRBV27 and TRBJ2-1; no firm D call. This CDR3 spans 13 amino acids. V was pared by 4 bases and J by 4 bases, with 8 bases between. From germline, CDR1 is MNHEY and CDR2 SMNVEV (reference sequence). The CDR3 here is CASSSTNYNEQFF. Written as DNA, the CDR3 is TGTGCCAGCAGTTCCACAAATTACAATGAGCAGTTCTTC.

The V gene is TRBV2, the J gene TRBJ1-4; D not resolved. This CDR3 has 14 amino acids. V lost 4 bases, J lost 7 bases, and 13 bases lay in between. Germline V gene data show CDR1 as SNHLY and CDR2 as FYNNEI. Written as DNA, the CDR3 is TGTGCCAGCAGTGCGTTAGGCGGCCCTGAAAAACTGTTTTTT. This codes for CASSALGGPEKLFF.

This clonotype was recorded many times. The chain employs TRBV20-1 and TRBJ2-5; TRBD1 aligns across 8 bases. Trimming at V came to 5 bases and at J to 1 base, leaving 6 bases not matched to a gene. This CDR3 has 14 amino acids. Germline values: CDR1 DFQATT, CDR2 SNEGSKA (reference sequence). The CDR3 region is CSAGYRGAQETQYF. In nucleotides, the CDR3 is TGCAGTGCTGGCTACAGGGGGGCCCAAGAGACCCAGTACTTC.

This clonotype has a handful of counts. The V and J genes are TRBV12-3 or TRBV12-4 and TRBJ2-3; 8 bases line up with TRBD1. CDR3 length: 15 amino acids. With V trimmed by 5 bases and J by 4 bases, 8 bases remained unmatched. Here the CDR3 DNA reads TGTGCCAGCAGTCGGGACAGGTTTGGGGCAGATACGCAGTATTTT. It is translated as CASSRDRFGADTQYF.

There are a few counts of this clonotype. The CDR3 coding sequence is TGTGCCAGCAGTTACGGGACCGCGAGCAATGAGCAGTTCTTC. Encoded protein: CASSYGTASNEQFF. The chain has TRBV6-5 and TRBJ2-1; tentatively, D is TRBD1 or TRBD2 (5 bases each). Trimming stripped 2 bases from V and 6 bases from J, with 11 bases between. From germline, CDR1 is MNHEY and CDR2 SVGAGI. The CDR3 length is 14 residues.

This clonotype was seen a few times. The rearrangement links TRBV5-1 to TRBJ2-5; tentative D call: TRBD1 (6 bases). This CDR3 has 15 residues. Germline CDR1 reads SGHRS; CDR2 reads YFSETQ. Trimming pared 4 bases from V and 1 base from J, leaving 14 bases between. CDR3 in amino acids: CASSRGSKPQETQYF. CDR3 sequence (DNA): TGCGCCAGCAGCAGGGGGTCCAAACCCCAAGAGACCCAGTACTTC.